The rows below give T cell receptor beta chains drawn from one sample of a study of T cell responses to AZD1222 COVID-19 vaccine. The method was immunoSEQ multiplex PCR; TCRdb's version includes in-frame clones alone and lacks a portion of them. The sample gives around 130,000 clones, just under 95% of which show up once; around 6.6% is in the top ten. Sequenced here: peripheral blood, sampled on day 0 of AZD1222 vaccination. These receptors all stem from an adult in good health. CDR3s include the opening cysteine and the closing phenylalanine or tryptophan. D genes are given only for firm matches. Some rows have no size entry. The others give once, few or many, or a class for an expanded clone.

>TRBV10-3|TRBJ2-1|-|once
TGTGCCATAAAGAACGTGGATGAGCAGTTCTTC
CAIKNVDEQFF
>TRBV10-1|TRBJ2-7|-|-
TGCGCCAGACCCAAAAGTGGGGTGGACAACGAGCAGTACTTC
CARPKSGVDNEQYF
>TRBV28|TRBJ1-2|TRBD1|-
TGTGCCAGCAGAGCAGGGGGAACGAACTATGGCTACACCTTC
CASRAGGTNYGYTF
>TRBV19|TRBJ2-7|-|-
TGTGCCAGTAGTCCCGACAGAGGGGTCGGGGAGCAGTACTTC
CASSPDRGVGEQYF
>TRBV27|TRBJ2-1|-|few
TGTGCCAGCAGGCAGGGGTGGAATGAGCAGTTCTTC
CASRQGWNEQFF
>TRBV5-8|TRBJ2-6|-|-
TGTGCCAGCAGCTTGGAAGGGGCCAACGTCCTGACTTTC
CASSLEGANVLTF
>TRBV4-2|TRBJ1-6|-|-
TGTGCCAGCAGCCAAGAGAACAGGGTAGGGTCACCCCTCCACTTT
CASSQENRVGSPLHF
>TRBV2|TRBJ1-1|-|-
TGTGCCAGCAGGACGGCGGGGGCTATGAACACTGAAGCTTTCTTT
CASRTAGAMNTEAFF
>TRBV5-1|TRBJ2-3|TRBD2|once
TGCGCCAGCAGCTTGGGTATAGCGGGAGGGCCTGAGTATTTT
CASSLGIAGGPEYF
>TRBV19|TRBJ2-7|-|-
TGTGCCAGTAGTATAGATCTCCGCTTGTCGAGGGCATACGAGCAGTACTTC
CASSIDLRLSRAYEQYF
>TRBV4-1|TRBJ2-7|-|once
TGCGCCAGCAGCCAAGTAAAAAGGGCAGGCTCCTACGAGCAGTACTTC
CASSQVKRAGSYEQYF
>TRBV4-1|TRBJ2-1|-|-
TGCGCCAGCAGCCAAGAGGGTAGCGGCTCCTACAATGAGCAGTTCTTC
CASSQEGSGSYNEQFF
>TRBV11-3|TRBJ2-2|-|-
TGTGCCAGCAGCTTAGGTGCCGGGACGACTAACACCGGGGAGCTGTTTTTT
CASSLGAGTTNTGELFF
>TRBV11-2|TRBJ2-1|-|-
TGTGCCAGCAGCTTAGCAAGGAGCTCCTACAATGAGCAGTTCTTC
CASSLARSSYNEQFF
>TRBV27|TRBJ2-2|TRBD1|-
TGTGCCACCAGTTCACAGGGGGCGCGGGCCGGGGAGCTGTTTTTT
CATSSQGARAGELFF
>TRBV7-2|TRBJ2-7|-|-
TGTGCCAGCAGCTTAGTAGCTAAGAACTACGAGCAGTACTTC
CASSLVAKNYEQYF
>TRBV10-1|TRBJ1-3|-|-
TGCGCCAGCAGGGACCTACCTGGAAACACCATATATTTT
CASRDLPGNTIYF
>TRBV18|TRBJ1-1|-|-
TGTGCCAGCTCACCAATCCGGGGTACATGGAACACTGAAGCTTTCTTT
CASSPIRGTWNTEAFF
>TRBV5-7|TRBJ1-5|TRBD1|-
TGTGCCAGCATCCTGTTGGACAGGGCGGGTAATCAGCCCCAGCATTTT
CASILLDRAGNQPQHF
>TRBV7-9|TRBJ2-7|-|-
TGTGCCAGCAGCTTAGGTGACGGCCTGGAGCAGTACTTC
CASSLGDGLEQYF
>TRBV6-5|TRBJ2-2|-|-
TGTGCCAGCAGGGCAGTGAACACCGGGGAGCTGTTTTTT
CASRAVNTGELFF
>TRBV6-1|TRBJ1-2|TRBD1|-
TGTGCCAGCAGTGACGGCCGGGACAGGGGATTCTATGGCTACACCTTC
CASSDGRDRGFYGYTF
>TRBV6-6|TRBJ1-4|TRBD1|-
TGTGCCAGCAGGACAGGGGGCGGCTTTGAAAAACTGTTTTTT
CASRTGGGFEKLFF
>TRBV5-5|TRBJ1-4|TRBD1|-
TGTGCCAGCAGCTTTGACGACAGGGGTTACGAAAAACTGTTTTTT
CASSFDDRGYEKLFF
>TRBV4-1|TRBJ2-2|TRBD2|-
TGCGCCAGCAGTCCCATTAGCGGGGCAAACACCGGGGAGCTGTTTTTT
CASSPISGANTGELFF
>TRBV30|TRBJ2-7|TRBD2|medium-sized
TGTGCCTGGAGGGGGCAGCGGGAGTCAGACGAGCAGTACTTC
CAWRGQRESDEQYF
>TRBV4-3|TRBJ2-1|-|-
TGCGCCAGCAGCCCCTACGGGGGAATTCGGGATGAGCAGTTCTTC
CASSPYGGIRDEQFF
>TRBV19|TRBJ1-2|-|-
TGTGCCAGTAGTATGAAACCGGGCCGCTCGGTGGTTGGCTACACCTTC
CASSMKPGRSVVGYTF
>TRBV30|TRBJ1-6|-|-
TGTGCCTGGAGTGTACAAGTGGTGTCCAATTCACCCCTCCACTTT
CAWSVQVVSNSPLHF
>TRBV19|TRBJ1-1|-|-
TGTGCCAGTAGTAAAGGCAGGAGAAACACTGAAGCTTTCTTT
CASSKGRRNTEAFF
>TRBV27|TRBJ2-7|-|-
TGTGCCAGCAGTTCCTTTAGCTCCTACGAGCAGTACTTC
CASSSFSSYEQYF
>TRBV15|TRBJ2-3|TRBD1|-
TGTGCCACCAGCCGCCAGACAGGGGTTTGGGATACGCAGTATTTT
CATSRQTGVWDTQYF
>TRBV5-1|TRBJ1-1|-|-
TGCGCCAGCAGCCCCGGGACCGGGAACACTGAAGCTTTCTTT
CASSPGTGNTEAFF
>TRBV7-6|TRBJ2-1|-|-
TGTGCCAGCAGCTTAGCAACAGGTTACAATGAGCAGTTCTTC
CASSLATGYNEQFF
>TRBV13|TRBJ2-1|TRBD2|-
TGTGCCAGCACCTTAGCGGGAGGGCCGTTGAATGAGCAGTTCTTC
CASTLAGGPLNEQFF
>TRBV15|TRBJ2-7|TRBD2|once
TGTGCCACCAGCAGGGCTACGACTAGCGGTGCCTACGAGCAGTACTTC
CATSRATTSGAYEQYF
>TRBV4-1|TRBJ1-1|-|-
TGCGCCAGCAGCCAAGTGCTTCGCGGACCCATGAACACTGAAGCTTTCTTT
CASSQVLRGPMNTEAFF
>TRBV7-9|TRBJ1-2|TRBD1|-
TGTGCCAGCAGCTCCATTCCGGGACAGATCTATGGCTACACCTTC
CASSSIPGQIYGYTF
>TRBV3-1/TRBV3-2|TRBJ2-7|-|-
TGTGCCAGCAGCCCCATTGGCTACGAGCAGTACTTC
CASSPIGYEQYF
>TRBV10-3|TRBJ1-1|TRBD1|-
TGTGCCATCAGCGACAGGGGGCGGCGGACCACTGAAGCTTTCTTT
CAISDRGRRTTEAFF
>TRBV9|TRBJ2-3|TRBD2|-
TGTGCCAGCAGCGTAGCCGGGAGGGCCAACACAGATACGCAGTATTTT
CASSVAGRANTDTQYF
>TRBV6-5|TRBJ1-1|-|-
TGTGCCAGCAGGGACTCCTTAGGCGCTGAAGCTTTCTTT
CASRDSLGAEAFF
>TRBV5-6|TRBJ2-7|-|once
TGTGCCAGCAGCTCGCTGGACGGATCCTACGAGCAGTACTTC
CASSSLDGSYEQYF
>TRBV30|TRBJ1-2|TRBD1|-
TGTGCCTGGAACGAGTTACAGGGGGGTAACTATGGCTACACCTTC
CAWNELQGGNYGYTF
>TRBV2|TRBJ2-2|TRBD1|-
TGTGCCAGCGGGGACAGACCCTCGAACACCGGGGAGCTGTTTTTT
CASGDRPSNTGELFF
>TRBV5-1|TRBJ2-3|TRBD2|few
TGCGCCAGCAGGGATTCGGGAGGCCCGGGGGATACGCAGTATTTT
CASRDSGGPGDTQYF
>TRBV19|TRBJ1-5|TRBD1|-
TGTGCCACCTTCCCGGGACAGCCTTTTATTAGCAATCAGCCCCAGCATTTT
CATFPGQPFISNQPQHF